This is a list of T cell receptor beta chains from one sample in a study of blood T cells in healthy people across ages. Each CDR3 protein gets one entry after TCRdb re-called the 5' RACE reads with MiXCR. The table records about 1.5 million distinct CDR3 sequences, approximately 43% of them present only once. Sequencing used blood. The receptor source for this set is a woman aged 18-29 years in good health. Each CDR3 is given with its conserved first and last residue. A D gene is named only where the DNA matches it firmly. Clone size is given for some rows only: seen once, a few or many times, or a class if the clone is expanded.

v_gene: TRBV4-3
abundance: NA
j_gene: TRBJ1-6
d_gene: TRBD1
CDR3aa: CASRERGQRSPLHF
CDR3nt: TGCGCCAGCAGGGAGAGGGGGCAGCGATCACCCCTCCACTTT

v_gene: TRBV29-1
abundance: NA
j_gene: TRBJ2-1
d_gene: TRBD1
CDR3aa: CSVVRQGVYNEQFF
CDR3nt: TGCAGCGTTGTCCGACAGGGAGTTTACAATGAGCAGTTCTTC

v_gene: TRBV5-4
abundance: few
j_gene: TRBJ2-3
d_gene: NA
CDR3aa: CASGATGRQVDTQYF
CDR3nt: TGTGCCAGCGGCGCCACCGGTAGGCAAGTAGATACGCAGTATTTT

v_gene: TRBV28
abundance: NA
j_gene: TRBJ2-4
d_gene: NA
CDR3aa: CASSFLAAVDIQYF
CDR3nt: TGTGCCAGCAGTTTTTTAGCGGCGGTCGACATTCAGTACTTC

v_gene: TRBV6-2/TRBV6-3
abundance: few
j_gene: TRBJ2-5
d_gene: TRBD2
CDR3aa: CASSFTLAKETQYF
CDR3nt: TGTGCCAGCAGCTTCACACTAGCGAAAGAGACCCAGTACTTC

v_gene: TRBV12-3/TRBV12-4
abundance: NA
j_gene: TRBJ2-3
d_gene: NA
CDR3aa: CASSTLSTDTQYF
CDR3nt: TGTGCCAGCAGTACATTAAGCACAGATACGCAGTATTTT

v_gene: TRBV20-1
abundance: NA
j_gene: TRBJ2-7
d_gene: TRBD2
CDR3aa: CSARTTSGGYNEQYF
CDR3nt: TGCAGTGCTCGCACAACTAGCGGGGGGTACAATGAGCAGTACTTC

v_gene: TRBV9
abundance: NA
j_gene: TRBJ1-2
d_gene: NA
CDR3aa: CASSPQGHQAYGDTF
CDR3nt: TGTGCCAGCAGCCCCCAGGGACATCAGGCCTATGGCGACACCTTC

v_gene: TRBV5-1
abundance: NA
j_gene: TRBJ2-7
d_gene: NA
CDR3aa: CASSLDVGVSYEQYF
CDR3nt: TGCGCCAGCAGCTTGGATGTTGGGGTTTCCTACGAGCAGTACTTC

v_gene: TRBV5-1
abundance: NA
j_gene: TRBJ1-1
d_gene: NA
CDR3aa: CASSLVPEGGTEAFF
CDR3nt: TGCGCCAGCAGCTTGGTACCGGAAGGAGGCACTGAAGCTTTCTTT

v_gene: TRBV29-1
abundance: NA
j_gene: TRBJ2-3
d_gene: NA
CDR3aa: CSVGSLQADTQYF
CDR3nt: TGCAGCGTTGGGTCCCTCCAGGCAGATACGCAGTATTTT

v_gene: TRBV5-5
abundance: few
j_gene: TRBJ2-7
d_gene: TRBD2
CDR3aa: CASTLGGFTYEQYF
CDR3nt: TGTGCCAGCACCCTGGGGGGGTTTACCTACGAGCAGTACTTC

v_gene: TRBV20-1
abundance: NA
j_gene: TRBJ2-7
d_gene: NA
CDR3aa: CGASRTDVYEQYF
CDR3nt: TGCGGTGCCAGCCGGACGGACGTCTACGAGCAGTACTTC

v_gene: TRBV4-2
abundance: NA
j_gene: TRBJ1-3
d_gene: NA
CDR3aa: CASSRQERGNSGNTIYF
CDR3nt: TGTGCCAGCAGCCGGCAAGAAAGGGGGAACTCTGGAAACACCATATATTTT

v_gene: TRBV29-1
abundance: once
j_gene: TRBJ2-3
d_gene: TRBD2
CDR3aa: CSVDRDSGRGDTQYF
CDR3nt: TGCAGCGTTGATCGTGATAGCGGGAGGGGAGATACGCAGTATTTT

v_gene: TRBV20-1
abundance: NA
j_gene: TRBJ2-1
d_gene: TRBD2
CDR3aa: CSAASGTSDEQFF
CDR3nt: TGCAGTGCTGCCTCCGGGACTAGTGATGAGCAGTTCTTC

v_gene: TRBV15
abundance: NA
j_gene: TRBJ1-3
d_gene: NA
CDR3aa: CATSRDLAVGNTIYF
CDR3nt: TGTGCCACCAGCAGAGATCTTGCGGTTGGAAACACCATATATTTT

v_gene: TRBV6-2/TRBV6-3
abundance: NA
j_gene: TRBJ2-1
d_gene: NA
CDR3aa: CASSYGRRGFF
CDR3nt: TGTGCCAGCAGTTACGGACGACGAGGGTTCTTC

v_gene: TRBV6-5
abundance: NA
j_gene: TRBJ2-7
d_gene: TRBD1
CDR3aa: CASKDRVEEQYF
CDR3nt: TGTGCCAGCAAGGACAGGGTAGAAGAGCAGTACTTC

v_gene: TRBV30
abundance: few
j_gene: TRBJ1-5
d_gene: NA
CDR3aa: CAWSALQVDNQPQHF
CDR3nt: TGTGCCTGGAGTGCCCTACAGGTTGACAATCAGCCCCAGCATTTT

v_gene: TRBV7-2
abundance: many
j_gene: TRBJ1-6
d_gene: TRBD1
CDR3aa: CASSLRTGTYSPLHF
CDR3nt: TGTGCCAGCAGCTTAAGGACAGGGACATACTCACCCCTCCACTTT

v_gene: TRBV19
abundance: few
j_gene: TRBJ2-1
d_gene: NA
CDR3aa: CASSILQGNEQFF
CDR3nt: TGTGCCAGTAGTATCCTACAGGGAAATGAGCAGTTCTTC

v_gene: TRBV20-1
abundance: NA
j_gene: TRBJ1-1
d_gene: NA
CDR3aa: CSASQTHTEAFF
CDR3nt: TGCAGTGCTTCTCAGACTCACACTGAAGCTTTCTTT

v_gene: TRBV11-1
abundance: few
j_gene: TRBJ2-1
d_gene: TRBD2
CDR3aa: CASTPTSGRINEQFF
CDR3nt: TGTGCCAGCACCCCGACTAGCGGGAGGATCAATGAGCAGTTCTTC

v_gene: TRBV5-1
abundance: many
j_gene: TRBJ2-1
d_gene: TRBD2
CDR3aa: CASSTLAGNEQFF
CDR3nt: TGCGCCAGCAGCACTCTAGCGGGAAATGAGCAGTTCTTC

v_gene: TRBV5-5
abundance: NA
j_gene: TRBJ2-7
d_gene: NA
CDR3aa: CASSSPERLSYYEQYF
CDR3nt: TGTGCCAGCAGCTCTCCCGAGCGGCTTAGTTACTACGAGCAGTACTTC

v_gene: TRBV2
abundance: NA
j_gene: TRBJ1-1
d_gene: NA
CDR3aa: CASSETGFFTEAFF
CDR3nt: TGTGCCAGCAGTGAAACAGGCTTCTTCACTGAAGCTTTCTTT

v_gene: TRBV9
abundance: few
j_gene: TRBJ2-5
d_gene: NA
CDR3aa: CASSVATDARQETQYF
CDR3nt: TGTGCCAGCAGCGTAGCTACGGATGCCCGCCAAGAGACCCAGTACTTC

v_gene: TRBV4-3
abundance: NA
j_gene: TRBJ2-1
d_gene: NA
CDR3aa: CASSHTTSHEQFF
CDR3nt: TGCGCCAGCAGCCATACCACCAGCCATGAGCAGTTCTTC

v_gene: TRBV29-1
abundance: NA
j_gene: TRBJ1-1
d_gene: NA
CDR3aa: CSVGRQFEAFF
CDR3nt: TGCAGCGTTGGCCGACAGTTTGAAGCTTTCTTT

v_gene: TRBV30
abundance: NA
j_gene: TRBJ2-5
d_gene: TRBD1
CDR3aa: CAWRDRWDWETQYF
CDR3nt: TGTGCCTGGAGGGACAGGTGGGATTGGGAGACCCAGTACTTC

v_gene: TRBV15
abundance: many
j_gene: TRBJ1-2
d_gene: NA
CDR3aa: CATSTLGGYTF
CDR3nt: TGTGCCACCAGCACTCTCGGAGGCTACACCTTC

v_gene: TRBV20-1
abundance: NA
j_gene: TRBJ1-2
d_gene: NA
CDR3aa: CTPSANYGYTF
CDR3nt: TGCACCCCTTCAGCTAACTATGGCTACACCTTC

v_gene: TRBV9
abundance: NA
j_gene: TRBJ2-1
d_gene: NA
CDR3aa: CASSVGQRKNEQFF
CDR3nt: TGTGCCAGCAGCGTAGGACAGAGAAAAAATGAGCAGTTCTTC

v_gene: TRBV6-6
abundance: NA
j_gene: TRBJ1-5
d_gene: NA
CDR3aa: CASSYSSVDRSNQPQHF
CDR3nt: TGTGCCAGCAGTTACTCGTCGGTGGACAGAAGCAATCAGCCCCAGCATTTT

v_gene: TRBV15
abundance: once
j_gene: TRBJ2-7
d_gene: NA
CDR3aa: CATSRDRGLHEQYF
CDR3nt: TGTGCCACCAGCAGAGATCGAGGGCTACATGAGCAGTACTTC

v_gene: TRBV27
abundance: few
j_gene: TRBJ1-5
d_gene: TRBD1
CDR3aa: CASSHIYRGRNQPQHF
CDR3nt: TGTGCCAGCAGCCACATTTACAGGGGACGAAATCAGCCCCAGCATTTT

v_gene: TRBV6-2/TRBV6-3
abundance: once
j_gene: TRBJ1-1
d_gene: NA
CDR3aa: CASSHRSTASSTEAFF
CDR3nt: TGTGCCAGCAGTCATAGATCGACCGCTAGTTCCACTGAAGCTTTCTTT

v_gene: TRBV12-3/TRBV12-4
abundance: NA
j_gene: TRBJ1-4
d_gene: NA
CDR3aa: CASSPDIVGEKLFF
CDR3nt: TGTGCCAGCAGTCCGGACATTGTGGGGGAAAAACTGTTTTTT

v_gene: TRBV12-3/TRBV12-4
abundance: few
j_gene: TRBJ2-2
d_gene: NA
CDR3aa: CASSFGGAGTGELFF
CDR3nt: TGTGCCAGCAGTTTCGGGGGAGCGGGCACCGGGGAGCTGTTTTTT

v_gene: TRBV9
abundance: NA
j_gene: TRBJ2-1
d_gene: TRBD2
CDR3aa: CASSVVPGGPYEQFF
CDR3nt: TGTGCCAGCAGCGTAGTTCCGGGAGGGCCCTATGAGCAGTTCTTC

v_gene: TRBV7-2
abundance: few
j_gene: TRBJ2-5
d_gene: NA
CDR3aa: CASSGGYKETQYF
CDR3nt: TGTGCCAGCAGCGGAGGGTACAAAGAGACCCAGTACTTC

v_gene: TRBV7-2
abundance: NA
j_gene: TRBJ2-1
d_gene: TRBD2
CDR3aa: CASSSQRGGRNEQFF
CDR3nt: TGTGCCAGCAGCTCCCAGCGGGGGGGCAGGAATGAGCAGTTCTTC

v_gene: TRBV7-6
abundance: NA
j_gene: TRBJ1-5
d_gene: NA
CDR3aa: CASSRGQGSFQPQHF
CDR3nt: TGTGCCAGCAGCCGGGGGCAGGGATCTTTTCAGCCCCAGCATTTT

v_gene: TRBV7-9
abundance: NA
j_gene: TRBJ2-1
d_gene: NA
CDR3aa: CASSPARPYNEQFF
CDR3nt: TGTGCCAGCAGCCCGGCCCGGCCCTACAATGAGCAGTTCTTC

v_gene: TRBV7-8
abundance: many
j_gene: TRBJ1-5
d_gene: NA
CDR3aa: CASSLARMGESRYYSNQPQHF
CDR3nt: TGTGCCAGCAGCTTAGCGCGTATGGGGGAATCCCGCTATTATAGCAATCAGCCCCAGCATTTT

v_gene: TRBV20-1
abundance: NA
j_gene: TRBJ2-1
d_gene: NA
CDR3aa: CSAHSIQGSYNEQFF
CDR3nt: TGCAGTGCACACTCCATACAGGGCTCCTACAATGAGCAGTTCTTC